This T cell receptor (beta chain) was obtained from a study of spatial heterogeneity in lung cancer. Study-wide results and caveats: The study found that expanded intratumoral alpha and beta TCR counts tracked tumor mutation counts. Among tumor T cells, estimated coverage was roughly 7.4% for alpha chains and 12% to 15% for beta chains.

As to time point: sample taken at primary tumor resection. This clonotype was counted a few times. What it binds is unknown. Unique molecular identifiers, one per molecule, were present on every TCR cDNA molecule. In TCRdb, the 5' RACE reads were re-called with MiXCR into one record per CDR3 protein. The data show 25,000 to 30,000 distinct CDR3 sequences, 7.1% seen once. This CDR3 is built from 16 residues. The germline gives CDR1 MNHNY, CDR2 SVGAGI (reference sequence). The ends lost 7 bases at V and 0 bases at J; junction bases unmatched: 10. Here the sequenced sample was lung tumor tissue, taken at surgery. The source of this sequence is a male donor with early-stage non-small cell lung cancer. The rearrangement links TRBV6-6 to TRBJ2-3; 7 bases are shared with TRBD2. In nucleotides, the CDR3 is TGTGCCAGCACTCCCGGGAGGACTTCTAGCACAGATACGCAGTATTTT. Amino acids: CASTPGRTSSTDTQYF.